This entry lists 9 T cell receptor beta chains sequenced from one sample in a study of cytomegalovirus exposure and HLA in healthy donors. The PCR contained 60 Vbeta and 13 Jbeta primers. TCRdb keeps only in-frame clones here, not all; method: immunoSEQ multiplex PCR. The sample lists 95,000 to 100,000 clones; less than 80% were seen once. The sequencing input was PBMCs. The receptors stem from a man between 35 and 55 years old in good health and CMV-seronegative.

This clone was seen a handful of times. V gene TRBV5-1 combines with J gene TRBJ2-1; TRBD2 matches 9 bases. Trimming at V came to 3 bases and at J to 5 bases, leaving 21 bases not matched to a gene. The CDR3 consists of 20 residues. The germline CDR1 and CDR2 sequences are SGHRS and YFSETQ. CDR3 sequence reads: CASSSRPGLAQRPAHNEQFF. The CDR3 bases are TGCGCCAGCAGCTCCAGACCGGGACTAGCTCAAAGACCTGCCCACAATGAGCAGTTCTTC. Supplemented by reference TRBV5-1 and TRBJ2-1, the full variable domain reads KAGVTQTPRYLIKTRGQQVTLSCSPISGHRSVSWYQQTPGQGLQFLFEYFSETQRNKGNFPGRFSGRQFSNSRSEMNVSTLELGDSALYLCASSSRPGLAQRPAHNEQFFGPGTRLTVL.

This sequence joins TRBV7-9 and TRBJ2-1; TRBD1 matches 8 bases. This CDR3 spans 14 amino acids. CDR1 and CDR2 from the germline V gene are SEHNR and FQNEAQ (reference sequence). Losses at the gene ends were 5 bases for V and 11 bases for J; bases not matched to a gene: 11. The CDR3 sequence: CASSPRQGQIKQFF. As DNA, the CDR3 is TGTGCCAGCAGCCCGAGACAGGGGCAAATAAAGCAGTTCTTC.

The chain combines TRBV7-3 with TRBJ2-3, with D tentatively TRBD1 (5 bases). The CDR3 has 13 amino acids. The germline CDR1 and CDR2 sequences are SGHTA and FQGTGA. V was shortened by 6 bases and J by 8 bases, with 15 bases between the two germline ends. The CDR3 spells CASSDSLQGTQYF. For the CDR3, the DNA is TGTGCCAGCAGTGACAGCCTCCAGGGTACGCAGTATTTT.

A word on this clone: One end of the junction does not line up with germline, which may come from a read error. This chain joins TRBV7-9 and TRBJ1-1, with D perhaps matching TRBD1 (6 bases). From germline, CDR1 is SEHNR and CDR2 FQNEAQ (reference sequence). This CDR3 comprises 16 residues. The CDR3: CSSSLVGGGDNTEAFF. The CDR3 DNA follows: TGTTCCAGCAGCTTAGTAGGGGGGGGTGATAACACTGAAGCTTTCTTT.

CDR3 sequence reads: CASSTAGTSAYEQYF. The CDR3, as DNA: TGTGCCAGCAGCACCGCCGGGACTAGCGCTTACGAGCAGTACTTC. This sequence joins TRBV4-2 and TRBJ2-7; 10 nucleotides line up with TRBD2. The CDR3 loop spans 15 amino acids. The germline CDR1 and CDR2 sequences are LGHNA and YNFKEQ. J was trimmed by 4 bases and V by 5 bases; bases with no gene match: 8.

The gene calls are TRBV20-1 and TRBJ1-2; TRBD1 is a possible D gene (6 bases). CDR1 and CDR2 (germline): DFQATT, SNEGSKA (reference sequence). Trimming shortened V by 6 bases and J by 13 bases, and 18 bases separated the two germline ends. The CDR3 sequence is 11 residues long. CDR3 coding DNA: TGCAGTGCCCTTCCTACAGGGTCTGCCACCTTC. Translation: CSALPTGSATF.

This chain links TRBV6-6 with TRBJ1-6; D possibly corresponds to TRBD1 (5 bases). Germline CDR1 and CDR2: MNHNY and SVGAGI (reference sequence). V lost 7 bases and J 7 bases, leaving 14 bases between the germline ends. CDR3 size: 14 residues. CDR3 sequence: CASIPGHLNSPLHF. DNA of the CDR3: TGTGCCAGCATCCCCGGACACTTAAATTCACCCCTCCACTTT.

The V gene is TRBV7-9, the J gene TRBJ2-7; TRBD1 aligns across 10 bases. CDR3 length: 13 residues. Losses at the gene ends were 5 bases for V and 4 bases for J; bases not matched to a gene: 2. Germline V gene data show CDR1 as SEHNR and CDR2 as FQNEAQ (reference sequence). The chain's CDR3 is CASSTDRGYEQYF. Written as DNA, the CDR3 is TGTGCCAGCAGCACGGACAGGGGGTACGAGCAGTACTTC.

The chain carries TRBV5-1 and TRBJ2-3; 12 bases line up with TRBD1. Trimming at V came to 4 bases and at J to 2 bases, leaving 5 bases not matched to a gene. The CDR3 spans 16 residues. Germline assignment: CDR1 SGHRS and CDR2 YFSETQ. The DNA of the CDR3 is TGCGCCAGCAGCCCGGGACAGGGGGCCGACACAGATACGCAGTATTTT. The encoded protein is CASSPGQGADTDTQYF.